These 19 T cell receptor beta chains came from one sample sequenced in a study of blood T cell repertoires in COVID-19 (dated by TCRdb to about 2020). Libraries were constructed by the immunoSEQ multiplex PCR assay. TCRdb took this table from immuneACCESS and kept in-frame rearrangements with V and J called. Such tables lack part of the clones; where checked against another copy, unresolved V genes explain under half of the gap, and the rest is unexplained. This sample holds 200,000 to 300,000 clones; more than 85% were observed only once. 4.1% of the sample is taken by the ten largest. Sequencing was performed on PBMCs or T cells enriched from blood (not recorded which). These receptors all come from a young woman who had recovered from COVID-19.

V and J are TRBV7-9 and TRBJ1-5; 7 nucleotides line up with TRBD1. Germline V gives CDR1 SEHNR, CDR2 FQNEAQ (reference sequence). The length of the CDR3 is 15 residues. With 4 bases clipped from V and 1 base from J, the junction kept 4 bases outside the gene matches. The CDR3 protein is CASSSTGASNQPQHF. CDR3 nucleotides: TGTGCCAGCAGCTCTACAGGGGCGAGCAATCAGCCCCAGCATTTT.

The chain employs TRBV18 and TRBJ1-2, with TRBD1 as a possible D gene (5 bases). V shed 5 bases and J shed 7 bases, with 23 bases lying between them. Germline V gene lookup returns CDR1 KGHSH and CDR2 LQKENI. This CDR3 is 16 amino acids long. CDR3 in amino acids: CASSVTPGSRGGGYTF. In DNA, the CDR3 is TGTGCCAGCTCAGTGACACCGGGGTCAAGGGGAGGTGGCTACACCTTC.

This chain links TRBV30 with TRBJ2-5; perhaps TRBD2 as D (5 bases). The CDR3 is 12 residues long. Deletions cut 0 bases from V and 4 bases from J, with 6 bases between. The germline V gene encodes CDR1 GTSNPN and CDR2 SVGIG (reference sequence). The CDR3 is CAWSVGGETQYF. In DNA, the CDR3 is TGTGCCTGGAGTGTTGGAGGAGAGACCCAGTACTTC. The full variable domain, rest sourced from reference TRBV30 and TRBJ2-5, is SQTIHQWPATLVQPVGSPLSLECTVEGTSNPNLYWYRQAAGRGLQLLFYSVGIGQISSEVPQNLSASRPQDRQFILSSKKLLLSDSGFYLCAWSVGGETQYFGPGTRLLVL.

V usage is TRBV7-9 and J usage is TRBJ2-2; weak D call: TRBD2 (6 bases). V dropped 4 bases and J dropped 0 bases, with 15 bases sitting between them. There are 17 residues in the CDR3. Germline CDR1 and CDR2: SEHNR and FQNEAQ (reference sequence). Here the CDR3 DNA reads TGTGCCAGCAGCTCCTTGGGACTTACCGCGAACACCGGGGAGCTGTTTTTT. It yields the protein CASSSLGLTANTGELFF.

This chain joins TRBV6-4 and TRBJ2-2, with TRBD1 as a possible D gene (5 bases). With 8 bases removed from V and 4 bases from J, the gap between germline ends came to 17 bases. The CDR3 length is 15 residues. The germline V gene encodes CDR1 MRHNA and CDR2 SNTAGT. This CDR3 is CASGAGIEITGELFF. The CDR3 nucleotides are TGTGCCAGCGGCGCAGGGATTGAGATCACCGGGGAGCTGTTTTTT.

This CDR3 reads CASSFDRTGYGYTF. As DNA, the CDR3 is TGTGCCAGCAGTTTTGACCGAACGGGCTATGGCTACACCTTC. The rearrangement links TRBV27 to TRBJ1-2; D unclear. The CDR3 loop spans 14 amino acids. V lost 3 bases to trimming and J lost 4 bases, with 12 bases between them. The germline gives CDR1 MNHEY, CDR2 SMNVEV (reference sequence).

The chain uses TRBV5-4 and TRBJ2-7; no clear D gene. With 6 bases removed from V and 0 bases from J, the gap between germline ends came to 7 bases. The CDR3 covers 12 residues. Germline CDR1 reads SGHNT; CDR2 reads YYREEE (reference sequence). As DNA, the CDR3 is TGTGCCAGCACCTCGAGCTCCTACGAGCAGTACTTC. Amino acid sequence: CASTSSSYEQYF. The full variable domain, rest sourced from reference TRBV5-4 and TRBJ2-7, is ETGVTQSPTHLIKTRGQQVTLRCSSQSGHNTVSWYQQALGQGPQFIFQYYREEENGRGNFPPRFSGLQFPNYSSELNVNALELDDSALYLCASTSSSYEQYFGPGTRLTVT.

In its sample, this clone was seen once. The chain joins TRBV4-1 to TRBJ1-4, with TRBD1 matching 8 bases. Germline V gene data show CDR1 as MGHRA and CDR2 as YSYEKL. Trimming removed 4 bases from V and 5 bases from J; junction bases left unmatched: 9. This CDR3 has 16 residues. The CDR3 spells CASSPQDRVQNEKLFF. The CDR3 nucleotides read TGCGCCAGCAGCCCTCAGGACAGGGTACAGAATGAAAAACTGTTTTTT.

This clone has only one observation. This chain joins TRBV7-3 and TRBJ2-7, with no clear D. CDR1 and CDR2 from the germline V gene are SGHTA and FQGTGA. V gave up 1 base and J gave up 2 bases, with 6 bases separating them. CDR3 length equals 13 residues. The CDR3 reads CASSLSSAYEQYF. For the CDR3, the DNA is TGTGCCAGCAGCTTAAGCAGCGCCTACGAGCAGTACTTC. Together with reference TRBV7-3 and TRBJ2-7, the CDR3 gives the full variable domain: GAGVSQTPSNKVTEKGKYVELRCDPISGHTALYWYRQSLGQGPEFLIYFQGTGAADDSGLPNDRFFAVRPEGSVSTLKIQRTERGDSAVYLCASSLSSAYEQYFGPGTRLTVT.

This chain's CDR3 is CASTAGLETDTQYF. For the CDR3, the DNA is TGTGCCAGCACGGCGGGATTGGAGACAGATACGCAGTATTTT. This rearrangement joins TRBV7-3 to TRBJ2-3, with D tentatively TRBD2 (6 bases). Germline CDR1 and CDR2: SGHTA and FQGTGA. The V end was cut by 7 bases, the J end by 3 bases, with 14 bases between. This CDR3 has 14 residues.

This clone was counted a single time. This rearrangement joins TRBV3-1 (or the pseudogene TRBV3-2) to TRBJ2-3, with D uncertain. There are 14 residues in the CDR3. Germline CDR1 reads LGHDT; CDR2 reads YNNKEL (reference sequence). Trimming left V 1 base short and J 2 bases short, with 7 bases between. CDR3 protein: CASSQGLSTDTQYF. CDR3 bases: TGTGCCAGCAGCCAAGGTCTGTCCACAGATACGCAGTATTTT.

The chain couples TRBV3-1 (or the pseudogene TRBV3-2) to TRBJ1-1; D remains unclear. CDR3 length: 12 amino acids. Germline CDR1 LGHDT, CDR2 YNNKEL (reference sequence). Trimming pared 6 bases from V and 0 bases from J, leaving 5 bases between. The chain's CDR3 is CASRRMNTEAFF. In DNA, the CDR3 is TGTGCCAGCAGGCGGATGAACACTGAAGCTTTCTTT.

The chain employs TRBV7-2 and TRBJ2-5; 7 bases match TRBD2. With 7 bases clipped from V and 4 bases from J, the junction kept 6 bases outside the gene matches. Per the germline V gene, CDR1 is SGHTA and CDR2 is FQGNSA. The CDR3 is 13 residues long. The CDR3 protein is CASTRGVGETQYF. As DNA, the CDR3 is TGTGCCAGCACCCGGGGGGTGGGAGAGACCCAGTACTTC. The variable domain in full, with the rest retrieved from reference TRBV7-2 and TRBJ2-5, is GAGVSQSPSNKVTEKGKDVELRCDPISGHTALYWYRQSLGQGLEFLIYFQGNSAPDKSGLPSDRFSAERTGGSVSTLTIQRTQQEDSAVYLCASTRGVGETQYFGPGTRLLVL.

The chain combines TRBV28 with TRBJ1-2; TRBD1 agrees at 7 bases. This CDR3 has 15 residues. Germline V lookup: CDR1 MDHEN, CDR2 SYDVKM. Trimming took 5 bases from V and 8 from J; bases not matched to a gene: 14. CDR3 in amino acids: CASSTRQGSLGGYTF. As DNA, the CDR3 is TGTGCCAGCAGTACTCGACAGGGAAGTCTGGGCGGCTACACCTTC.

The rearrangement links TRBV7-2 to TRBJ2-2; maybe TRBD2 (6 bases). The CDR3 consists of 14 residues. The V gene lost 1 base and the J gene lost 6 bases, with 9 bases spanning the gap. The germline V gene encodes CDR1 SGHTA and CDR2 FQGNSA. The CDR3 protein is CASSLELAPGELFF. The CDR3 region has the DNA TGTGCCAGCAGCTTAGAACTAGCTCCCGGGGAGCTGTTTTTT.

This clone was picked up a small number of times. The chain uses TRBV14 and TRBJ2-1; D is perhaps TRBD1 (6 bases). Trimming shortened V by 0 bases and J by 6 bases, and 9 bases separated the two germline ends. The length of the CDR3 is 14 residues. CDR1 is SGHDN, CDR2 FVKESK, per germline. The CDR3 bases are TGTGCCAGCAGCCAAGATCTAGGGGGCAATGAGCAGTTCTTC. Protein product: CASSQDLGGNEQFF.

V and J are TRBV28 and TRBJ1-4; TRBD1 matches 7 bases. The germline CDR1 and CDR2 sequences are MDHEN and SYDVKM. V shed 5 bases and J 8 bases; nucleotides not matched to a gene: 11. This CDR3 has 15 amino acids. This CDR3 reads CASSQRQGRDEKLFF. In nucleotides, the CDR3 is TGTGCCAGCAGTCAGCGACAGGGACGGGACGAAAAACTGTTTTTT.

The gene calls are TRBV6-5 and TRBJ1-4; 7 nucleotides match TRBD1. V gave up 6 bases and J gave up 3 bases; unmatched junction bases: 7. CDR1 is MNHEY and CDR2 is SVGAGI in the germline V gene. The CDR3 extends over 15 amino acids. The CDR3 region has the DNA TGTGCCAGCAGCCGGGTCAGGGGGGCTAATGAAAAACTGTTTTTT. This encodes CASSRVRGANEKLFF.

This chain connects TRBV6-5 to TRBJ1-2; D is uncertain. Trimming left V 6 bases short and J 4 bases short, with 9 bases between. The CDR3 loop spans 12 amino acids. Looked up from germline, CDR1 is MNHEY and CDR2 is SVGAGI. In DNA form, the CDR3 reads TGTGCCAGCAGGAAGAGCCCCTATGGCTACACCTTC. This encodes CASRKSPYGYTF.